Each of the 24 T cell receptor beta chains below was sequenced from the same sample in a study of blood T cells in healthy people across ages. The authors ran a second PCR of about 6 to 11 cycles using a sample-barcoded 5' primer and a J-beta primer mix. TCRdb used MiXCR to reprocess the 5' RACE reads, holding one entry per CDR3 protein. Of about 640,000 distinct CDR3 sequences in the sample, about 54% are singletons; the top ten hold 30% to 45%. The sample taken for sequencing was blood. The receptors stem from a man in his 60s in good health.

This clonotype was seen a few times. V gene TRBV5-1 combines with J gene TRBJ2-1; D is uncertain. The CDR3 runs to 12 residues. The V and J ends lost 4 bases and 6 bases respectively, with 8 bases between them. The germline CDR1 and CDR2 sequences are SGHRS and YFSETQ. In nucleotides, the CDR3 is TGCGCCAGCAGCCTTATTAGCAATGAGCAGTTCTTC. It translates to CASSLISNEQFF.

The CDR3 DNA follows: TGTGCCATCAGAGGAGGACAGGGAAACCAAGAGACCCAGTACTTC. Its translation is CAIRGGQGNQETQYF. V gene TRBV10-3 combines with J gene TRBJ2-5; 8 bases agree with TRBD1. CDR3 length: 15 amino acids. Germline assignment: CDR1 ENHRY and CDR2 SYGVKD. J lost 0 bases, V lost 6 bases, and 6 bases had no gene match.

The rearrangement joins TRBV12-3 or TRBV12-4 to TRBJ1-2, with D possibly matching TRBD1 (5 bases). The CDR3 contains 16 residues. Trimming removed 3 bases from V and 4 bases from J, with 18 bases in between. The CDR3 spells CASSFGGSRVFYGYTF. CDR3 bases: TGTGCCAGCAGTTTTGGGGGTTCAAGGGTATTCTATGGCTACACCTTC.

The gene calls are TRBV4-1 and TRBJ2-7; D gene uncertain. The better agreement between TRBJ2-5 and the DNA end casts doubt on the J call. CDR1 and CDR2 (germline): MGHRA, YSYEKL. This CDR3 spans 14 amino acids. CDR3 sequence: CASSRIGDRETQYF. Written as DNA, the CDR3 is TGCGCCAGCAGCCGTATAGGAGATCGAGAGACCCAGTACTTC.

Details on this clonotype: Possible read error: a much larger clone is one base away. The J gene is TRBJ1-1, the V gene TRBV5-5; no firm D call. Germline V lookup: CDR1 SGHKS, CDR2 YYEKEE (reference sequence). The V and J ends lost 2 bases and 1 base respectively, with 3 bases between them. The CDR3 has 12 residues. CDR3: CASSFTNTEAFF. CDR3 in DNA: TGTGCCAGCAGCTTTACGAACACTGAAGCTTTCTTT.

This clonotype showed up just a few times. This chain links TRBV20-1 with TRBJ2-7; 10 bases agree with TRBD1. V lost 5 bases, J lost 6 bases, and 10 bases stayed unmatched. Germline assignment: CDR1 DFQATT and CDR2 SNEGSKA (reference sequence). The CDR3 extends over 14 amino acids. CDR3 sequence (DNA): TGCAGTGCTCCTGTCCCGGGACAGGGGTTCGAGCAGTACTTC. Its protein is CSAPVPGQGFEQYF.

This clonotype was counted at least ten times. The chain employs TRBV20-1 and TRBJ1-1; tentatively, D is TRBD1 (6 bases). V was cut by 0 bases and J by 4 bases, with 15 bases left in between. CDR1 and CDR2 (germline): DFQATT, SNEGSKA (reference sequence). The CDR3 is 15 residues long. CDR3 region: CSAREPRGAGTEAFF. The CDR3 DNA follows: TGCAGTGCTAGAGAGCCCAGGGGCGCGGGCACTGAAGCTTTCTTT.

This clonotype appeared a single time. This chain joins TRBV18 and TRBJ1-2; D gene ambiguous. From germline, CDR1 is KGHSH and CDR2 LQKENI. This CDR3 region has 15 residues. The V and J ends lost 2 bases and 1 base respectively, with 11 bases between them. CDR3: CASSPEAVLNYGYTF. The CDR3 nucleotides read TGTGCCAGCTCACCAGAGGCAGTACTTAACTATGGCTACACCTTC.

This rearrangement joins TRBV25-1 to TRBJ1-2; D might be TRBD1 (5 bases). The CDR3 loop spans 14 amino acids. V dropped 2 bases and J dropped 4 bases, with 11 bases sitting between them. Germline V lookup: CDR1 MGHDK, CDR2 SYGVNS. The CDR3 region is CASSEGGVGYGYTF. CDR3 in DNA: TGTGCCAGCAGTGAAGGGGGAGTCGGCTATGGCTACACCTTC.

This clonotype has a handful of counts. The chain links TRBV20-1 to TRBJ2-5, with no clear D. CDR1 DFQATT and CDR2 SNEGSKA come from the germline V gene (reference sequence). Trimming shortened V by 2 bases and J by 1 base, and 5 bases separated the two germline ends. This CDR3 is built from 12 residues. CDR3 nucleotide sequence: TGCAGTGCTAGACCCGTCCAAGAGACCCAGTACTTC. Protein product: CSARPVQETQYF.

The rearrangement uses TRBV19 and TRBJ2-7, with 8 positions matching TRBD1. J gave up 6 bases and V 5 bases, and 9 bases lay outside the gene matches. The CDR3 is made up of 14 amino acids. Germline lookup yields CDR1 LNHDA and CDR2 SQIVND (reference sequence). The CDR3 protein is CASSPGQDSGEQYF. In DNA form, the CDR3 reads TGTGCCAGTAGTCCGGGACAGGATTCGGGCGAGCAGTACTTC. The whole variable domain, filled in from reference TRBV19 and TRBJ2-7, reads DGGITQSPKYLFRKEGQNVTLSCEQNLNHDAMYWYRQDPGQGLRLIYYSQIVNDFQKGDIAEGYSVSREKKESFPLTVTSAQKNPTAFYLCASSPGQDSGEQYFGPGTRLTVT.

The V and J genes are TRBV5-1 and TRBJ1-1; D possibly corresponds to TRBD1 (6 bases). CDR3 length equals 15 residues. From germline, CDR1 is SGHRS and CDR2 YFSETQ. V dropped 0 bases and J dropped 4 bases, with 13 bases sitting between them. Written as DNA, the CDR3 is TGCGCCAGCAGCTTGGTTTCGGGGGCCCCCACTGAAGCTTTCTTT. This translates into CASSLVSGAPTEAFF.

The V and J genes are TRBV4-1 and TRBJ2-5, with TRBD2 as a possible D gene (7 bases). The V end was cut by 1 base, the J end by 5 bases, with 17 bases between. The CDR3 runs to 16 residues. Germline CDR1 and CDR2: MGHRA and YSYEKL. The CDR3 is CASSQGRGVTGETQYF. The CDR3 DNA is TGCGCCAGCAGCCAAGGTCGGGGGGTTACAGGGGAGACCCAGTACTTC.

This clonotype was counted once. The genes are TRBV25-1 and TRBJ2-1, with 7 bases fitting TRBD1. Matching the DNA end better, TRBJ2-7 makes the J call doubtful. This CDR3 is 14 amino acids long. Germline CDR1 MGHDK, CDR2 SYGVNS. As DNA, the CDR3 is TGTGCCAGCAGTGAATCCGGGACAGTCCTGGAGCAGTACTTC. Translating it yields CASSESGTVLEQYF.

This clonotype turned up a few times. V gene TRBV20-1 combines with J gene TRBJ2-5; TRBD2 aligns across 10 bases. Germline lookup yields CDR1 DFQATT and CDR2 SNEGSKA (reference sequence). This CDR3 region has 20 residues. The V and J ends lost 3 bases and 4 bases, in that order; junction bases with no gene match: 23. The CDR3 DNA reads TGCAGTGCTAGGACCCCTTTCGGGCGTCCTAGCGGGGGATCGGGAGAGACCCAGTACTTC. Translated, it gives CSARTPFGRPSGGSGETQYF.

The chain uses TRBV4-1 and TRBJ2-1; D may match TRBD1 or TRBD2 (5 bases each). The J call is uncertain, as TRBJ2-7 better fits the DNA end. Germline-derived CDR1 and CDR2 are MGHRA and YSYEKL. This CDR3 comprises 16 residues. CDR3 in amino acids: CASSQRDGSSYNEQYF. The CDR3 DNA is TGCGCCAGCAGCCAACGGGACGGAAGCTCCTACAATGAGCAGTACTTC.

The rearrangement links TRBV6-4 to TRBJ1-6, with a possible D match to TRBD1 (5 bases). V gave up 3 bases and J gave up 7 bases, with 10 bases separating them. The CDR3 runs 14 residues. From germline, CDR1 is MRHNA and CDR2 SNTAGT. CDR3 nucleotide sequence: TGTGCCAGCAGTGAGATTCAGGGAAATTCACCCCTCCACTTT. Translating gives CASSEIQGNSPLHF.

This sequence joins TRBV6-5 and TRBJ1-2, with D possibly being TRBD1 (5 bases). The germline V gene has CDR1 MNHEY and CDR2 SVGAGI. V lost 0 bases to trimming and J lost 7 bases, with 15 bases between them. The CDR3 runs to 15 residues. This CDR3 is CASSYSIQGSGGYTF. As DNA, the CDR3 is TGTGCCAGCAGTTACTCAATCCAGGGTAGCGGTGGCTACACCTTC.

The V call is TRBV7-2, the J call TRBJ1-5; D is perhaps TRBD1 (6 bases). The CDR3 sequence is 15 residues long. Germline values: CDR1 SGHTA, CDR2 FQGNSA. V was cut by 7 bases and J by 5 bases, with 18 bases left in between. The DNA of the CDR3 is TGTGCCAGCACCCGGACCGGGACAACATATCAGCCCCAGCATTTT. Amino acids: CASTRTGTTYQPQHF.

The rearrangement joins TRBV28 to TRBJ2-7, with D tentatively TRBD1 (6 bases). This CDR3 has 13 residues. The germline CDR1 and CDR2 sequences are MDHEN and SYDVKM. The V gene lost 7 bases and the J gene lost 2 bases, with 12 bases spanning the gap. For the CDR3, the DNA is TGTGCCAGCACCCGACGGGACACCTACGAGCAGTACTTC. It encodes CASTRRDTYEQYF.

The rearrangement links TRBV6-5 to TRBJ2-2, with TRBD2 as a possible D gene (5 bases). Trimming cost V 8 bases and J 4 bases, with 11 bases left between them. The germline CDR1 and CDR2 sequences are MNHEY and SVGAGI. This CDR3 is built from 13 residues. Written as DNA, the CDR3 is TGTGCCAGCGGGAGCCTAGCCACCGGGGAGCTGTTTTTT. Translation gives CASGSLATGELFF.

This clonotype was counted only a few times. This rearrangement joins TRBV7-9 to TRBJ2-4; TRBD2 matches at 14 bases. The germline V gene encodes CDR1 SEHNR and CDR2 FQNEAQ (reference sequence). With 5 bases clipped from V and 0 bases from J, the junction kept 6 bases outside the gene matches. The CDR3 consists of 18 residues. The CDR3 region has the DNA TGTGCCAGCAGCCGGACTAGCGGGGGGACCCTAGCCAAAAACATTCAGTACTTC. Protein sequence: CASSRTSGGTLAKNIQYF.

The V call is TRBV20-1, the J call TRBJ2-5; D may be TRBD1 (6 bases). Per germline, CDR1 DFQATT and CDR2 SNEGSKA (reference sequence). Trimming took off 1 base at V and 11 bases at J, with 29 bases between the two ends. The CDR3 length is 17 residues. The CDR3: CSARAYKQGTVTWEQYF. The CDR3 nucleotides are TGCAGTGCTAGAGCATATAAACAGGGAACCGTCACATGGGAGCAGTACTTC.

The V gene is TRBV11-2, the J gene TRBJ2-7; no clear D gene. The J call could be wrong; TRBJ2-5 is a better fit for the DNA end. CDR3 length: 15 amino acids. CDR1 and CDR2 (germline): SGHAT, FQNNGV. For the CDR3, the DNA is TGTGCCAGCAGCTTAGGCGGCAGGAGCCCGGAGACCCAGTACTTC. This sequence encodes CASSLGGRSPETQYF.